The entry below describes one TCR beta chain. No antigen is known for it. The data derive from a study of T cell repertoires in cytomegalovirus infection. Study in general: The authors relied on CMV epitopes, both recently identified HLA-C-restricted and well-studied HLA-B-restricted. Public TCR beta signatures marked donors with CMV infection and the matching HLA.

TCRdb redid the calling of the reads with MiXCR, one entry per CDR3 protein. The data show about 570,000 distinct CDR3 sequences, with 35% to 50% seen just once and 48% held by the top ten. Study-wide points: The response measured ex vivo was dominated by TCR beta clonotypes (HLA-C-restricted and CMV-specific). Carriers of CMV plus the relevant HLA were identified by cumulative public TCR beta family frequency.

Germline V gene data show CDR1 as KGHDR and CDR2 as SFDVKD. V lost 1 base, J lost 6 bases, and 8 bases lay in between. The CDR3 has 13 residues. The sequencing here drew on cultured PBMCs, taken from culture after CMV antigen stimulation. The rearrangement uses TRBV24-1 and TRBJ1-2; no definite D call. This clonotype originated in a human donor in good health (CMV status not recorded). Some clones in this sample may be carry-over from other donors' samples. In DNA, the CDR3 is TGTGCCACCAGTGATTTCTTGGGAGATGGCTACACCTTC. This gives the protein CATSDFLGDGYTF.